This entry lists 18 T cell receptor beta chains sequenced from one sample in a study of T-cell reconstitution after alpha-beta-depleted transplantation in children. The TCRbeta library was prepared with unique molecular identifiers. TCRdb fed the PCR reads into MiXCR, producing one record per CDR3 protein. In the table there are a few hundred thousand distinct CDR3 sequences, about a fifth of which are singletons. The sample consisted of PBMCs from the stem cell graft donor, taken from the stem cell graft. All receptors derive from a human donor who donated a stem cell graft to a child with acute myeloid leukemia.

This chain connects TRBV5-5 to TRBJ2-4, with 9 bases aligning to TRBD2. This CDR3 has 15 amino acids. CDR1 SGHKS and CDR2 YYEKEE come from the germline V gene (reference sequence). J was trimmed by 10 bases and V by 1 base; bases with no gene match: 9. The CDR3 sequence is CASSLLGLAGWIQYF. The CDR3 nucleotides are TGTGCCAGCAGCTTGTTGGGCCTAGCGGGATGGATTCAGTACTTC.

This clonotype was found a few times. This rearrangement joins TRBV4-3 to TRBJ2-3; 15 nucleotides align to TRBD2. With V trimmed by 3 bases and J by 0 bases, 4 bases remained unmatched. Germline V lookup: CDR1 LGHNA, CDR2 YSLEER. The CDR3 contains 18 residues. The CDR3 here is CASSQGLAGGFSTDTQYF. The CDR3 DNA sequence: TGCGCCAGCAGCCAGGGACTAGCGGGAGGATTTAGCACAGATACGCAGTATTTT.

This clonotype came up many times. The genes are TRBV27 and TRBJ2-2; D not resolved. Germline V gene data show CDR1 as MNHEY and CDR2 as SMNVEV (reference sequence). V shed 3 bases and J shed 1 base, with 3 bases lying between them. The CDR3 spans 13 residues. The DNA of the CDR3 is TGTGCCAGCAGTTTTCGGAACACCGGGGAGCTGTTTTTT. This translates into CASSFRNTGELFF.

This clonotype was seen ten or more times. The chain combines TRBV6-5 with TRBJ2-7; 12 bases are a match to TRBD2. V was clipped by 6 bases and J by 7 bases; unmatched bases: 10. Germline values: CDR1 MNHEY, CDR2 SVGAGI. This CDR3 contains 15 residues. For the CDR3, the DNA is TGTGCCAGCAGCTACACCGGGACTAGCGGGTGGGAGCAGTACTTC. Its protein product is CASSYTGTSGWEQYF.

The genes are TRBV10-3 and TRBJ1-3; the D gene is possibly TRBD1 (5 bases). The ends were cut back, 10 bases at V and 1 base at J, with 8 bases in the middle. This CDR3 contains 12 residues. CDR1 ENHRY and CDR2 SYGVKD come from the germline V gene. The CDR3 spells CATQDSGNTIYF. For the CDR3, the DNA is TGTGCCACACAGGATTCTGGAAACACCATATATTTT.

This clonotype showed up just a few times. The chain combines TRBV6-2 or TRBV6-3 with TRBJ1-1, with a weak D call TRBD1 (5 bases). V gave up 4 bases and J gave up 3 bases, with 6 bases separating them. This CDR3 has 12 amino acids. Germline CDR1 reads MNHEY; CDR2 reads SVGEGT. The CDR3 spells CASSWGYTEAFF. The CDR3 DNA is TGTGCCAGCAGTTGGGGGTACACTGAAGCTTTCTTT.

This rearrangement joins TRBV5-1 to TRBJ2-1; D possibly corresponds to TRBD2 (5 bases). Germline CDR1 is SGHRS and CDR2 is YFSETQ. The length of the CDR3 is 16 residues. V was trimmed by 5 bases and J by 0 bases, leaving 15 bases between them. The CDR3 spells CASRPTSGSSYNEQFF. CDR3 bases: TGCGCCAGCAGGCCCACGAGCGGAAGCTCCTACAATGAGCAGTTCTTC.

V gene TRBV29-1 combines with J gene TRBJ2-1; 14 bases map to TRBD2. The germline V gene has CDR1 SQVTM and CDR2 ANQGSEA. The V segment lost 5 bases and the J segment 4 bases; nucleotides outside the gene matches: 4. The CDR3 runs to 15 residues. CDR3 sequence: CSVRLAGGGYNEQFF. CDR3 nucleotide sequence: TGCAGCGTTAGACTAGCGGGAGGGGGGTACAATGAGCAGTTCTTC.

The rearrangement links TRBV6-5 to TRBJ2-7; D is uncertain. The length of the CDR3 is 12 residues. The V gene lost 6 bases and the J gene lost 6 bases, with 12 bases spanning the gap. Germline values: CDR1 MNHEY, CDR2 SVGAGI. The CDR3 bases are TGTGCCAGCAGGAAACAGACCGGCGAGCAGTACTTC. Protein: CASRKQTGEQYF.

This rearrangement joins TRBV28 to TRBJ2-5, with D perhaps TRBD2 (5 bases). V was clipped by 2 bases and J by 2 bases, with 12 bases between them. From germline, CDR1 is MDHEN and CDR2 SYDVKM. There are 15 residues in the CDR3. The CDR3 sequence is CASSLMDGGQETQYF. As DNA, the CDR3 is TGTGCCAGCAGTTTAATGGATGGCGGGCAAGAGACCCAGTACTTC.

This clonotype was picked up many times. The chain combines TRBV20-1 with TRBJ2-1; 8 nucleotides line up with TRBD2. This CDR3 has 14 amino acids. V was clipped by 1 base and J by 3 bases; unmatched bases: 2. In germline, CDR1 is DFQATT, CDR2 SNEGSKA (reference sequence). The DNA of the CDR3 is TGCAGTGCTAGAGGTAGCGGGGACTACAATGAGCAGTTCTTC. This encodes CSARGSGDYNEQFF.

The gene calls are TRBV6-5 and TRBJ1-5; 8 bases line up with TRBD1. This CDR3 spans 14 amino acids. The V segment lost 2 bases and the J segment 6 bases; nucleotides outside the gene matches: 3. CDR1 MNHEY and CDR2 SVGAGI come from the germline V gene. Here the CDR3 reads CASSYSDRGQPQHF. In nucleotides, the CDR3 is TGTGCCAGCAGTTACAGTGACAGGGGTCAGCCCCAGCATTTT.

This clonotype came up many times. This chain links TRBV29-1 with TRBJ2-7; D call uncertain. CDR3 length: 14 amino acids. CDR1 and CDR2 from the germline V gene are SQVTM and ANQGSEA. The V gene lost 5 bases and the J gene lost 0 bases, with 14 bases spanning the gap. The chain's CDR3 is CSVNHLGLSYEQYF. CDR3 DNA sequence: TGCAGCGTTAACCACCTAGGCCTCTCCTACGAGCAGTACTTC.

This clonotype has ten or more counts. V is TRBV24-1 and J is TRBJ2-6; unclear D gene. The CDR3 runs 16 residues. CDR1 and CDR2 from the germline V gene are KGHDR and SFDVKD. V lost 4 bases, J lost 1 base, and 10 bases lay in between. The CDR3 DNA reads TGTGCCACCAGTGACCCAACAGCGTCTGGGGCCAACGTCCTGACTTTC. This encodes CATSDPTASGANVLTF.

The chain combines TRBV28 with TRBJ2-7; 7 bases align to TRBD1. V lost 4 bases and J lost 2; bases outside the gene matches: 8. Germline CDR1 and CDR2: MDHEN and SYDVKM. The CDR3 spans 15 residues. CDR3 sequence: CASSSKGQLAYEQYF. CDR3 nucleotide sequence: TGTGCCAGCAGTTCCAAGGGACAGCTGGCCTACGAGCAGTACTTC.

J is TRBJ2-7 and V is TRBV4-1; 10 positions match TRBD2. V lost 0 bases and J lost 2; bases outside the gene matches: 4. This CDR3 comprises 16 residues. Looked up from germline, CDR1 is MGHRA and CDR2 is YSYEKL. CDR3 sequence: CASSQDPSGRAYEQYF. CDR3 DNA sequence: TGCGCCAGCAGCCAAGATCCCAGCGGGAGGGCCTACGAGCAGTACTTC.

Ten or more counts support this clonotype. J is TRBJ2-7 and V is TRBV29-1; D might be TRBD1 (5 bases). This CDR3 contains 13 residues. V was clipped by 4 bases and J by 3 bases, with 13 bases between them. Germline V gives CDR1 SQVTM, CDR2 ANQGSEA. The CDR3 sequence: CSVVDGTGYEQYF. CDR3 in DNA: TGCAGCGTTGTGGACGGTACAGGCTACGAGCAGTACTTC.

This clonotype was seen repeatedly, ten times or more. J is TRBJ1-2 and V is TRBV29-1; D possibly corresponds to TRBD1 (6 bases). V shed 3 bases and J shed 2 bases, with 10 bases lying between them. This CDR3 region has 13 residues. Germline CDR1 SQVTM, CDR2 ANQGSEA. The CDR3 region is CSVETGQNYGYTF. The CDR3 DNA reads TGCAGCGTTGAGACAGGCCAAAACTATGGCTACACCTTC.